The present T cell receptor (beta chain) was sequenced within a study of blood T cell repertoires in COVID-19. Authors' processing steps: Estimation of nucleated cell counts was performed using reference gene primer amplification. TCRdb's copy holds only in-frame clones and misses some; the assay was immunoSEQ multiplex PCR. D and trimming were read from the DNA, whereas the V and J calls and clone size are those reported in that table. Of about 110,000 clones listed, roughly four fifths are singletons. Sequencing input: peripheral blood. This TCR was sampled from an older man with active or convalescent COVID-19.

CDR3 loop: CASSLGTLTEAFF. The CDR3 region has the DNA TGTGCCAGTAGTCTTGGGACACTCACTGAAGCTTTCTTT. This rearrangement joins TRBV19 to TRBJ1-1, with D tentatively TRBD1 (6 bases). Germline V gene data show CDR1 as LNHDA and CDR2 as SQIVND (reference sequence). This CDR3 spans 13 amino acids. V was clipped by 5 bases and J by 4 bases, with 11 bases between them.